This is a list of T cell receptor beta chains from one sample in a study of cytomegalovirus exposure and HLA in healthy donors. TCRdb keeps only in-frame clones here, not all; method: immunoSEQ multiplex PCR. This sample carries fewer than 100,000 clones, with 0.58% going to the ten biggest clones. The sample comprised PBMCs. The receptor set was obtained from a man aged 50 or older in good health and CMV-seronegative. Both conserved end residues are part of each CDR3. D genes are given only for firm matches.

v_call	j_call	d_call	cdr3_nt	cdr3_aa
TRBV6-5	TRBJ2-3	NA	TGTGCCAGCAGTTCTCCGGGGGGCGGCACAGATACGCAGTATTTT	CASSSPGGGTDTQYF
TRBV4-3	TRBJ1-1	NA	TGCGCCAGCAGCCAAGAATTGGGACACTACACTGAAGCTTTCTTT	CASSQELGHYTEAFF
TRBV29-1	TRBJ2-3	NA	TGCAGCGGTGAACCCCCCGGCACAGATACGCAGTATTTT	CSGEPPGTDTQYF
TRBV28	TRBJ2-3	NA	TGTGCCAGCACCCTTGACAGCAACACAGATACGCAGTATTTT	CASTLDSNTDTQYF
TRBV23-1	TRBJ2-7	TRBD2	TGCGCCAGCAGTCAATCCCTAGCGGGGGGTCGCTACCTGACATACGAGCAGTACTTC	CASSQSLAGGRYLTYEQYF
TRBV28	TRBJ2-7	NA	TGTGCCAGCAGTGTCAGGACCTACGAGCAGTACTTC	CASSVRTYEQYF
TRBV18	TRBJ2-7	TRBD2	TGTGCCAGCTCACCCGGGCTACCGGGACTAGGCGGCTACGAGCAGTACTTC	CASSPGLPGLGGYEQYF
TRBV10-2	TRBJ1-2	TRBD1	TGCGCCAGCAGTGAGTCTGTGACAGGGAACTATGGCTACACCTTC	CASSESVTGNYGYTF
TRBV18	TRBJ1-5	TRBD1	TGTGCCAGCTCACCACCGGGAACGGGGAACAGGGGATTTGATCAGCCCCAGCATTTT	CASSPPGTGNRGFDQPQHF
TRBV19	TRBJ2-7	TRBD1	TGTGCCAGTAGTCCGGGACAGGGAGCCTACGAGCAGTACTTC	CASSPGQGAYEQYF
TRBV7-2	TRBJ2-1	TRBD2	TGTGCCAGCAGCCCGCCGGGACTAGCGGGGGCTAATGAGCAGTTCTTC	CASSPPGLAGANEQFF
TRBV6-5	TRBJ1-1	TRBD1	TGTGCCAGCAGCAGACAGGGGGGCTACACTGAAGCTTTCTTT	CASSRQGGYTEAFF
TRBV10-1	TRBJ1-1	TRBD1	TGCGCCAGCAGTGCAGGGGGCGCGGGGTACACTGAAGCTTTCTTT	CASSAGGAGYTEAFF
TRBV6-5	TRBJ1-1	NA	TGTGCCAGCAAGGTAGTCGGGGGTCTCCCTGAAGCTTTCTTT	CASKVVGGLPEAFF
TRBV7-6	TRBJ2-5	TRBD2	TGTGCCAGCAGCGCCTATAGCGGGGGGGAGAGGGAGACCCAGTACTTC	CASSAYSGGERETQYF
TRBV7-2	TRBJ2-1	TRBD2	TGTGCCAGCAGCATTAGCGGGGCTAACCATGAGCAGTTCTTC	CASSISGANHEQFF